The rows below give T cell receptor beta chains drawn from one sample of a study of CD8 T cells in Susac syndrome. TCRdb re-analysed the immunoSEQ multiplex PCR reads in MiXCR, keeping a single row per CDR3 protein. The data show about 50,000 distinct CDR3 sequences, 93% seen once. Sequencing input: CD8+ T cells from PBMCs. These receptors all come from a human donor with multiple sclerosis. Both conserved end residues are part of each CDR3. Fields, in order: clone size, J gene, D gene, V gene, CDR3 protein, CDR3 DNA. The D gene is left open where the match is weak. Not all rows give a size; the values are once, few, many and, for expanded clones, a class.

- | TRBJ2-7 | - | TRBV29-1 | CSVGAGPAYEQYF | TGCAGCGTTGGGGCAGGGCCAGCCTACGAGCAGTACTTC
- | TRBJ1-2 | - | TRBV4-1 | CASSHDSGDYGYTF | TGCGCCAGCAGCCACGACAGTGGGGACTATGGCTACACCTTC
- | TRBJ2-7 | TRBD2 | TRBV4-3 | CASSQEVTSGGQFEQYF | TGCGCCAGCAGCCAGGAGGTTACTAGCGGGGGGCAGTTCGAGCAGTACTTC
- | TRBJ1-3 | - | TRBV9 | CASSVGQQSSGNTIYF | TGTGCCAGCAGCGTAGGGCAGCAATCCTCTGGAAACACCATATATTTT
- | TRBJ2-3 | - | TRBV28 | CASSVGAPGDTQYF | TGTGCCAGCAGTGTAGGGGCACCTGGGGATACGCAGTATTTT
once | TRBJ2-7 | TRBD2 | TRBV20-1 | CSARRFKRGGRYEQYF | TGCAGTGCTAGAAGGTTCAAGCGGGGGGGCCGGTACGAGCAGTACTTC
- | TRBJ1-2 | - | TRBV10-3 | CAISESDFAYGYTF | TGTGCCATCAGTGAGTCGGATTTCGCTTATGGCTACACCTTC
- | TRBJ2-7 | TRBD1 | TRBV9 | CASSASGTGDEQYF | TGTGCCAGCAGCGCCTCCGGGACAGGGGACGAGCAGTACTTC
- | TRBJ1-5 | TRBD1 | TRBV5-6 | CASSPTGGGDSNQPQHF | TGTGCCAGCAGCCCGACAGGGGGAGGGGATAGCAATCAGCCCCAGCATTTT
once | TRBJ1-3 | - | TRBV11-2 | CASSPRPRGNTIYF | TGTGCCAGCAGCCCACGTCCACGAGGAAACACCATATATTTT
- | TRBJ2-1 | - | TRBV28 | CAPVGRTYNEQFF | TGTGCCCCCGTAGGGCGGACTTACAATGAGCAGTTCTTC